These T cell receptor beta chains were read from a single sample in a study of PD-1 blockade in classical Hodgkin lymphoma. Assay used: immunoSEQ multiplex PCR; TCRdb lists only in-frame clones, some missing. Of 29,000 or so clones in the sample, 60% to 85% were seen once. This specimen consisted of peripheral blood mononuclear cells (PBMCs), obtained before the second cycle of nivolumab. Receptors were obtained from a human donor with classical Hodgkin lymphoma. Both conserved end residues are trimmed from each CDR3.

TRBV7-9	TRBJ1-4	ASSLNRGPNEKLF
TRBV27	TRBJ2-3	ASSPRGDTQY
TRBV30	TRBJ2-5	AWETGSPGETQY
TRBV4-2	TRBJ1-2	ASSQVGSVMDYT
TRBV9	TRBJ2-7	ASSVGQYYEQY
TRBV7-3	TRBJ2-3	ATHEGDTQY
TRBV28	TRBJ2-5	ASSPLGWGVWETQY
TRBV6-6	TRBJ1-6	ASRRTGRDSPLH
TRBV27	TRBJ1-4	ASSPLARINEKLF
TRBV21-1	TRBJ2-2	ASSKVYPGGGTNTGELF
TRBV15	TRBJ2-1	ATSSRDSYNEQF
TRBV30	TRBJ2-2	AWSERATQANTGELF
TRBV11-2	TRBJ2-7	ASSPRVAGPTYEQY
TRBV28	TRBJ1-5	ASSFGGSNQPQH
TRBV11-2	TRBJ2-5	ASSFAGGPETQY
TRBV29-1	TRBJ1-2	SVEDAGRLYGYT
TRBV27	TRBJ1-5	ASSSGTGPDQPQH
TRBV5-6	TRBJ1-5	ASSPGYNNQPQH
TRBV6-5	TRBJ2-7	ASSYGGNEQY
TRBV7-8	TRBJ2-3	ASSLLGQAGTDTQY
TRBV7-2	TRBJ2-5	ASKPGGGATQY
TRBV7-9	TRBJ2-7	ASSSDRGDPYEQY
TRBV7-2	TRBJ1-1	ASSLDTGRWNTEAF
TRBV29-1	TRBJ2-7	SVSAGLSYEQY
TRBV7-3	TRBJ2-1	ASSPGLGTYNEQF
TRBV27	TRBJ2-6	ASSSRISGANVLT
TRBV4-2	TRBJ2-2	ASSQGVALNTGELF
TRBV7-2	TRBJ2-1	ASSSSRHYNEQF
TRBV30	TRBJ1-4	AWKRGTINEKLF
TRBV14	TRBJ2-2	ASSQDWGVDTGELF
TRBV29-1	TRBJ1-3	SVEGLGASGNTIY
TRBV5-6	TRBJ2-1	ASSFRQASYNEQF
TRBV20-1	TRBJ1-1	SAVVAWEAF
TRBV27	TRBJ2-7	ASSLFMGEVDYEQY
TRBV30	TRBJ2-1	AWNYRDRGF
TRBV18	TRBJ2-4	ASSPGEGIQY
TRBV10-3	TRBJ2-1	AISAAYEQF
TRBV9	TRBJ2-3	ASSVAGGFTDTQY